This entry lists 16 T cell receptor beta chains sequenced from one sample in a study of blood T cell repertoires in COVID-19. Profiling relied on immunoSEQ multiplex PCR, and the TCRdb table lists in-frame clones only, not all of them. The table lists 100,000 to 120,000 clones, around 89% of them singletons. The source material was peripheral blood. The origin of the receptors is a woman aged 45-65 years with acute or convalescent COVID-19.

This clone was counted a single time. The J gene is TRBJ2-7, the V gene TRBV2; D uncertain. This CDR3 has 13 amino acids. V was clipped by 3 bases and J by 3 bases, with 9 bases between them. Germline V gene data show CDR1 as SNHLY and CDR2 as FYNNEI. The CDR3 region is CASSEARFYEQYF. CDR3 DNA sequence: TGTGCCAGCAGTGAGGCCAGATTCTACGAGCAGTACTTC.

This clone was seen more than once but under ten times. The chain recombines TRBV7-8 with TRBJ2-5, with D maybe TRBD2 (5 bases). Trimming shortened V by 1 base and J by 9 bases, and 18 bases separated the two germline ends. The CDR3 has 15 amino acids. CDR1 is SGHVS and CDR2 is FQNEAQ in the germline V gene. CDR3 amino acids: CASSLDKGPRGAQYF. The CDR3 DNA sequence: TGTGCCAGCAGCTTAGATAAAGGTCCCCGGGGAGCCCAGTACTTC.

The rearrangement links TRBV29-1 to TRBJ1-3; 11 bases are a match to TRBD1. V lost 4 bases to trimming and J lost 8 bases; unmatched junction nucleotides: 7. The germline V gene encodes CDR1 SQVTM and CDR2 ANQGSEA. This CDR3 is built from 14 residues. CDR3 residues: CSVGTGGIVDTIYF. CDR3 nucleotides: TGCAGCGTTGGGACAGGGGGCATTGTAGACACCATATATTTT.

The rearrangement links TRBV27 to TRBJ2-1; D may be TRBD2 (5 bases). This CDR3 region has 15 residues. Germline V gives CDR1 MNHEY, CDR2 SMNVEV (reference sequence). Trimming took off 2 bases at V and 3 bases at J, with 11 bases between the two ends. CDR3 DNA sequence: TGTGCCAGCAGTTTACTAGGGAGTAGCTACAATGAGCAGTTCTTC. Translated, it gives CASSLLGSSYNEQFF.

The gene calls are TRBV7-9 and TRBJ1-3, with D possibly TRBD1 on 6 matching bases. Germline V CDR1 and CDR2: SEHNR, FQNEAQ (reference sequence). The CDR3 consists of 14 residues. V was shortened by 4 bases and J by 2 bases, with 9 bases between the two germline ends. CDR3: CASSSQGTGNTIYF. Here the CDR3 DNA reads TGTGCCAGCAGCTCACAGGGTACTGGAAACACCATATATTTT.

The gene calls are TRBV11-2 and TRBJ1-1; D is uncertain. V lost 0 bases and J 4 bases, leaving 12 bases between the germline ends. Germline V CDR1 and CDR2: SGHAT, FQNNGV. This CDR3 has 15 residues. The CDR3 region has the DNA TGTGCCAGCAGCTTAGAACGAATACGGGGCACTGAAGCTTTCTTT. Encoded protein: CASSLERIRGTEAFF. Looking up the rest from reference TRBV11-2 and TRBJ1-1 gives the full variable domain: EAGVAQSPRYKIIEKRQSVAFWCNPISGHATLYWYQQILGQGPKLLIQFQNNGVVDDSQLPKDRFSAERLKGVDSTLKIQPAKLEDSAVYLCASSLERIRGTEAFFGQGTRLTVV.

V and J are TRBV11-2 and TRBJ1-2; weak D call: TRBD1 (5 bases). The CDR3 is 16 amino acids. V gave up 0 bases and J gave up 4 bases, with 15 bases separating them. CDR1 and CDR2 from the germline V gene are SGHAT and FQNNGV. CDR3 loop: CASSLEGRVIGYGYTF. CDR3 nucleotide sequence: TGTGCCAGCAGCTTAGAAGGCAGGGTGATCGGCTATGGCTACACCTTC.

CDR3 nucleotides: TGTGCCACCAGCACGGGAGCGGGAGCGGGGGAGACCCAGTACTTC. Translated, it gives CATSTGAGAGETQYF. This chain links TRBV15 with TRBJ2-5; 8 bases are a match to TRBD2. Germline assignment: CDR1 LNHNV and CDR2 YYDKDF (reference sequence). V lost 4 bases, J lost 5 bases, and 9 bases stayed unmatched. The length of the CDR3 is 15 residues. The complete variable domain, with remaining parts taken from reference TRBV15 and TRBJ2-5, reads DAMVIQNPRYQVTQFGKPVTLSCSQTLNHNVMYWYQQKSSQAPKLLFHYYDKDFNNEADTPDNFQSRRPNTSFCFLDIRSPGLGDTAMYLCATSTGAGAGETQYFGPGTRLLVL.

The J gene is TRBJ2-1, the V gene TRBV24-1, with 9 bases matching TRBD2. Germline loops: CDR1 KGHDR, CDR2 SFDVKD. The ends lost 6 bases at V and 3 bases at J; junction bases unmatched: 5. CDR3 size: 15 residues. The CDR3 DNA is TGTGCCACCAGTATCCTAGCGGGGAGCTACAATGAGCAGTTCTTC. This encodes CATSILAGSYNEQFF.

This sequence joins TRBV27 and TRBJ1-4; the match to TRBD1 covers 7 bases. The CDR3 consists of 15 residues. From germline, CDR1 is MNHEY and CDR2 SMNVEV (reference sequence). V was clipped by 3 bases and J by 5 bases; unmatched bases: 6. The chain's CDR3 is CASSLMTGSNEKLFF. DNA of the CDR3: TGTGCCAGCAGTTTGATGACAGGGAGCAATGAAAAACTGTTTTTT.

This chain uses TRBV27 with TRBJ1-5; D unresolved. The CDR3 totals 13 residues. The germline V and J ends were trimmed by 3 bases and 7 bases, with 10 bases remaining between them. Germline values: CDR1 MNHEY, CDR2 SMNVEV (reference sequence). CDR3 in amino acids: CASSFGPPQPQHF. CDR3 DNA sequence: TGTGCCAGCAGTTTTGGCCCTCCACAGCCCCAGCATTTT.

This sequence joins TRBV14 and TRBJ1-1; TRBD1 is a possible D gene (6 bases). The CDR3 extends over 13 amino acids. The germline V gene has CDR1 SGHDN and CDR2 FVKESK. Trimming took off 3 bases at V and 6 bases at J, with 11 bases between the two ends. CDR3 loop: CASSQGAWAEAFF. As DNA, the CDR3 is TGTGCCAGCAGCCAGGGGGCTTGGGCTGAAGCTTTCTTT.

The CDR3 nucleotides read TGTGCCAGCAGCGCCTTTCCCCTGGGGGAGGCACCCCTCCACTTT. It specifies CASSAFPLGEAPLHF. This rearrangement joins TRBV3-1 (or the pseudogene TRBV3-2) to TRBJ1-6; TRBD1 is a possible D gene (5 bases). Germline V gene sequence: CDR1 LGHDT, CDR2 YNNKEL (reference sequence). V lost 5 bases, J lost 11 bases, and 19 bases lay in between. The CDR3 length is 15 residues.

The chain combines TRBV12-3 or TRBV12-4 with TRBJ2-3; D is possibly TRBD2 (6 bases). The V end lost 8 bases, the J end lost 5 bases, and 11 bases lay between the germline ends. The CDR3 has 12 residues. The CDR3 DNA sequence: TGTGCCAGCCGGGCCGGGGGAGATACGCAGTATTTT. Translated: CASRAGGDTQYF.

The CDR3 DNA is TGTGCCACCAGTGATTCAACAGGAGATAGCAATCAGCCCCAGCATTTT. As protein: CATSDSTGDSNQPQHF. The rearrangement uses TRBV24-1 and TRBJ1-5; D perhaps matches TRBD1 (5 bases). The CDR3 sequence is 16 residues long. The ends were cut back, 2 bases at V and 0 bases at J, with 10 bases in the middle. Germline lookup yields CDR1 KGHDR and CDR2 SFDVKD.

The V gene is TRBV12-5, the J gene TRBJ1-5, with 7 bases fitting TRBD1. The CDR3 loop spans 18 amino acids. The junction had 13 bases not matched to a gene; V was cut back by 0 bases and J by 5 bases. CDR1 LGHNT and CDR2 FRNRAP come from the germline V gene. The CDR3 region is CASGLVLWTGRAHQPQHF. CDR3 bases: TGTGCTAGTGGTTTGGTACTCTGGACAGGCCGGGCCCATCAGCCCCAGCATTTT.